Shown below are 25 T cell receptor beta chains from a single sample sequenced in a study of cytomegalovirus exposure and HLA in healthy donors. Primers: 60 Vbeta forward and 13 Jbeta reverse. Some clones are missing from TCRdb's copy, which holds only in-frame ones; the method was immunoSEQ multiplex PCR. The sample carries 150,000 to 200,000 clones, around 80% recorded once. Sequencing was performed on PBMCs. Every receptor here comes from a woman aged 40-49 years in good health and CMV-seronegative.

The chain recombines TRBV28 with TRBJ1-2; unclear D gene. Trimming pared 7 bases from V and 4 bases from J, leaving 13 bases between. The CDR3 loop spans 13 amino acids. The V gene's germline CDR1 is MDHEN and CDR2 SYDVKM. The CDR3 sequence: CASTTEGGYGYTF. CDR3 DNA sequence: TGTGCCAGCACCACTGAGGGCGGCTATGGCTACACCTTC.

This chain connects TRBV18 to TRBJ2-7; tentatively, D is TRBD2 (7 bases). This CDR3 has 18 residues. With 3 bases removed from V and 7 bases from J, the gap between germline ends came to 28 bases. Germline loops: CDR1 KGHSH, CDR2 LQKENI. The CDR3 region has the DNA TGTGCCAGCTCACCCCTACAGGGTTCGGGAGGCCACCCATTAGAGCAGTACTTC. Residues: CASSPLQGSGGHPLEQYF. The full variable domain, its missing parts supplied by reference TRBV18 and TRBJ2-7, is NAGVMQNPRHLVRRRGQEARLRCSPMKGHSHVYWYRQLPEEGLKFMVYLQKENIIDESGMPKERFSAEFPKEGPSILRIQQVVRGDSAAYFCASSPLQGSGGHPLEQYFGPGTRLTVT.

CDR3 coding DNA: TGTGCCAGCAGCCCGTCGGTCGGGGCTGGGGCCAACGTCCTGACTTTC. Translation: CASSPSVGAGANVLTF. This chain links TRBV9 with TRBJ2-6; the D gene is possibly TRBD2 (5 bases). The CDR3 extends over 16 amino acids. Germline CDR1 is SGDLS and CDR2 is YYNGEE. V lost 4 bases to trimming and J lost 2 bases, with 13 bases between them.

The table lists this clone with a few counts. The chain is built from TRBV4-3 and TRBJ2-3; D might be TRBD2 (5 bases). V was shortened by 0 bases and J by 4 bases, with 11 bases between the two germline ends. This CDR3 is built from 15 residues. CDR1 and CDR2 (germline): LGHNA, YSLEER. The CDR3 DNA sequence: TGCGCCAGCAGCCAAGATCTGGGGAGCTCAGATACGCAGTATTTT. This codes for CASSQDLGSSDTQYF.

V usage is TRBV6-5 and J usage is TRBJ2-1; a possible D gene is TRBD2 (6 bases). Trimming left V 0 bases short and J 15 bases short, with 21 bases between. The length of the CDR3 is 15 residues. The germline CDR1 and CDR2 sequences are MNHEY and SVGAGI. The CDR3, as DNA: TGTGCCAGCAGTTACTCGATGTCGGGGGAGGCTAAACTGTTCTTC. Translation gives CASSYSMSGEAKLFF.

This clone was picked up many times. CDR3: CASRRGQEYNEQFF. The CDR3 nucleotides read TGTGCCAGCAGGCGGGGACAGGAATACAATGAGCAGTTCTTC. This chain links TRBV11-3 with TRBJ2-1; 8 bases match TRBD1. Germline V lookup: CDR1 SGHNT, CDR2 YENEEA. The J segment lost 4 bases and the V segment lost 6 bases, leaving 5 bases of the junction unmatched. This CDR3 has 14 residues.

This rearrangement joins TRBV11-2 to TRBJ2-3, with D possibly matching TRBD2 (6 bases). Germline-derived CDR1 and CDR2 are SGHAT and FQNNGV. The CDR3 has 15 residues. Trimming took 7 bases from V and 2 from J, leaving 16 bases between them. CDR3 nucleotides: TGTGCCAGCACCCGAGGAGCGGGCCCCACAGATACGCAGTATTTT. As protein: CASTRGAGPTDTQYF.

The J gene is TRBJ2-1, the V gene TRBV5-4, with 7 bases identical to TRBD2. Per germline, CDR1 SGHNT and CDR2 YYREEE (reference sequence). The CDR3 sequence is 17 residues long. Trimming cost V 4 bases and J 7 bases; bases outside gene matches: 17. The CDR3 sequence is CASSRGLGGSLKNEQFF. For the CDR3, the DNA is TGTGCCAGCAGCCGCGGACTGGGCGGGAGCTTAAAAAATGAGCAGTTCTTC.

The chain couples TRBV29-1 to TRBJ2-7; 7 nucleotides match TRBD2. Germline assignment: CDR1 SQVTM and CDR2 ANQGSEA. J lost 0 bases, V lost 5 bases, and 1 base had no gene match. This CDR3 contains 12 residues. CDR3: CSVWDYSYEQYF. CDR3 nucleotide sequence: TGCAGCGTTTGGGACTACTCCTACGAGCAGTACTTC.

This clone was seen only a few times. The CDR3 protein is CAISESGSSWYV. CDR3 in DNA: TGTGCCATCAGTGAGTCGGGGTCTAGCTGGTACGTC. The chain recombines TRBV10-3 with TRBJ2-7; TRBD2 is a possible D gene (5 bases). The CDR3 has 12 amino acids. Germline assignment: CDR1 ENHRY and CDR2 SYGVKD. V was trimmed by 0 bases and J by 12 bases, leaving 12 bases between them.

The chain has TRBV5-1 and TRBJ2-7; D is uncertain. Germline V CDR1 and CDR2: SGHRS, YFSETQ. The CDR3 totals 14 residues. With 0 bases removed from V and 0 bases from J, the gap between germline ends came to 7 bases. The CDR3 protein is CASSLVALSYEQYF. Here the CDR3 DNA reads TGCGCCAGCAGCTTGGTTGCGCTCTCCTACGAGCAGTACTTC.

As DNA, the CDR3 is TGTGCCAGCAGCACGGGACTGACCTACACTGAAGCTTTCTTT. Encoded protein: CASSTGLTYTEAFF. The chain recombines TRBV9 with TRBJ1-1, with a possible D match to TRBD1 (5 bases). CDR1 is SGDLS and CDR2 is YYNGEE in the germline V gene. Trimming removed 4 bases from V and 3 bases from J, with 13 bases in between. The CDR3 runs 14 residues.

The V gene is TRBV11-3, the J gene TRBJ1-4; D not certain. This CDR3 comprises 15 residues. Germline CDR1 reads SGHNT; CDR2 reads YENEEA. Trimming removed 3 bases at V and 2 bases at J, with 10 bases between. The CDR3 sequence is CASSLMAGTNEKLFF. CDR3 in DNA: TGTGCCAGCAGCTTGATGGCGGGCACTAATGAAAAACTGTTTTTT.

The chain employs TRBV9 and TRBJ2-7; D is perhaps TRBD2 (6 bases). The CDR3 extends over 15 amino acids. From germline, CDR1 is SGDLS and CDR2 YYNGEE. The V and J ends lost 3 bases and 4 bases respectively, with 17 bases between them. As DNA, the CDR3 is TGTGCCAGCAGCGCCTACCCGGGGGACGGGTACGAGCAGTACTTC. Its translation is CASSAYPGDGYEQYF.

The rearrangement uses TRBV29-1 and TRBJ1-4; D might be TRBD1 (5 bases). Germline loops: CDR1 SQVTM, CDR2 ANQGSEA. Trimming stripped 6 bases from V and 6 bases from J, with 20 bases between. The CDR3 runs 15 residues. The CDR3 here is CSVGGGRGSHEKLFF. The CDR3, as DNA: TGCAGCGTGGGGGGAGGGCGCGGGTCCCATGAAAAACTGTTTTTT.

CDR3 protein: CASSKHRGGINEQYF. The CDR3 DNA reads TGTGCCAGCAGTAAGCACAGGGGAGGTATTAACGAGCAGTACTTC. The chain employs TRBV6-1 and TRBJ2-7; perhaps TRBD1 as D (7 bases). CDR3 length: 15 amino acids. V lost 5 bases and J lost 5, with 19 bases in between. Germline CDR1 MNHNS, CDR2 SASEGT.

V and J are TRBV10-1 and TRBJ2-7, with TRBD2 identical over 7 bases. J was trimmed by 3 bases and V by 5 bases; bases with no gene match: 10. The CDR3 length is 15 residues. CDR1 is WNHNN, CDR2 SYGVQD, per germline (reference sequence). CDR3 sequence: CASSPRGGRDYEQYV. As DNA, the CDR3 is TGCGCCAGCAGTCCTAGGGGCGGGAGAGACTACGAGCAGTACGTC.

The chain links TRBV6-6 to TRBJ1-1; 8 nucleotides match TRBD1. With V trimmed by 4 bases and J by 4 bases, 11 bases remained unmatched. Germline CDR1 MNHNY, CDR2 SVGAGI (reference sequence). The length of the CDR3 is 16 residues. Here the CDR3 reads CASSSRETGAITEAFF. DNA for the CDR3: TGTGCCAGCAGTTCGCGAGAGACAGGGGCCATCACTGAAGCTTTCTTT.

The chain carries TRBV5-1 and TRBJ1-2, with TRBD1 matching over 9 bases. Germline V lookup: CDR1 SGHRS, CDR2 YFSETQ. Germline trimming cut 2 bases from V and 3 bases from J; bases unmatched to any gene: 2. This CDR3 spans 14 amino acids. As DNA, the CDR3 is TGCGCCAGCAGCTTCCGGGACAGGGACTATGGCTACACCTTC. It translates to CASSFRDRDYGYTF.

With regard to this clone: The junction departs from germline at one end; a sequencing error may be responsible. J is TRBJ2-6 and V is TRBV15, with D possibly being TRBD1 (6 bases). The CDR3 totals 17 residues. Germline lookup yields CDR1 LNHNV and CDR2 YYDKDF (reference sequence). In DNA, the CDR3 is TGTGCCACCAGCAGAGGTGGGACAATCTCTGGGGCCAACGGCCTGACTTTC. Translating it yields CATSRGGTISGANGLTF.

The rearrangement links TRBV19 to TRBJ1-5; D remains ambiguous. V lost 8 bases, J lost 0 bases, and 8 bases lay in between. Germline assignment: CDR1 LNHDA and CDR2 SQIVND (reference sequence). CDR3 length: 13 amino acids. CDR3 amino acids: CASRLLSNQPQHF. CDR3 sequence (DNA): TGTGCCAGTCGTCTACTTAGCAATCAGCCCCAGCATTTT.

This chain links TRBV19 with TRBJ2-1, with 14 bases aligning to TRBD2. CDR1 is LNHDA, CDR2 SQIVND, per germline (reference sequence). CDR3 length equals 20 residues. With V trimmed by 4 bases and J by 3 bases, 14 bases remained unmatched. This CDR3 reads CASSSPRAGTSGRGYNEQFF. CDR3 coding DNA: TGTGCCAGTAGTAGTCCGAGAGCAGGGACTAGCGGGAGAGGCTACAATGAGCAGTTCTTC.

The chain joins TRBV6-1 to TRBJ1-1; 8 bases map to TRBD1. This CDR3 region has 16 residues. Germline lookup yields CDR1 MNHNS and CDR2 SASEGT. The ends lost 2 bases at V and 0 bases at J; junction bases unmatched: 5. The CDR3 DNA sequence: TGTGCCAGCAGTGAAACAGGGGGGGGCATGAACACTGAAGCTTTCTTT. Translating gives CASSETGGGMNTEAFF.

This clone showed up just a few times. CDR3 residues: CASSQDTGKGGNEQFF. For the CDR3, the DNA is TGCGCCAGCAGCCAAGATACCGGGAAGGGAGGCAATGAGCAGTTCTTC. The chain is built from TRBV4-3 and TRBJ2-1; tentatively, D is TRBD2 (6 bases). V lost 0 bases and J 6 bases, leaving 15 bases between the germline ends. In germline, CDR1 is LGHNA, CDR2 YSLEER. CDR3 length: 16 residues.

This clone was seen only a few times. The chain joins TRBV2 to TRBJ2-1, with 13 bases that match TRBD2. The length of the CDR3 is 17 residues. CDR1 SNHLY and CDR2 FYNNEI come from the germline V gene. Germline trimming cut 6 bases from V and 9 bases from J; bases unmatched to any gene: 14. The CDR3 loop reads CASRGLAGVLVSGEQFF. The CDR3 DNA sequence: TGTGCCAGCAGAGGACTAGCGGGAGTCTTAGTTTCGGGTGAGCAGTTCTTC.